This T cell receptor (beta chain) was identified in a study of blood T cell repertoires in COVID-19. Trimming took off 4 bases at V and 0 bases at J, with 5 bases between the two ends. The CDR3 consists of 13 residues. Germline V gene sequence: CDR1 SGHTA, CDR2 FQGTGA. Using immunoSEQ multiplex PCR, the repertoire was profiled, and TCRdb retains in-frame clones only, with some absent. The sample records about 130,000 clones, roughly 80% being singletons. Sequenced input: peripheral blood. V usage is TRBV7-3 and J usage is TRBJ2-3; D gene ambiguous. The origin of this receptor is a young woman who had recovered from COVID-19. CDR3 sequence: CASSSTSTDTQYF. CDR3 nucleotide sequence: TGTGCCAGCAGCTCGACTAGCACAGATACGCAGTATTTT. The full variable domain, with the rest looked up from reference TRBV7-3 and TRBJ2-3, is GAGVSQTPSNKVTEKGKYVELRCDPISGHTALYWYRQSLGQGPEFLIYFQGTGAADDSGLPNDRFFAVRPEGSVSTLKIQRTERGDSAVYLCASSSTSTDTQYFGPGTRLTVL.